The TCR beta chain under discussion was sequenced for a study of cytomegalovirus exposure and HLA in healthy donors. Study findings and constraints: Researchers reported in a later analysis that common viral pathogens appeared linked to several top clusters. Analysis was carried out at a later point, and it linked a missense DCLRE1C variant to TCR beta V- and J-gene trimming. The study labeled about 160 TCR beta chains cytomegalovirus-associated.

Points on this clone: Its target is not known.

This CDR3 is built from 16 residues. Germline CDR1 and CDR2: LGHNA and YNFKEQ. V was cut by 0 bases and J by 1 base, with 13 bases left in between. This PCR relied on a set of 60 Vbeta primers and 13 Jbeta primers. This table comes from immunoSEQ multiplex PCR, and its TCRdb copy is limited to in-frame clones, with some not included. The data hold 95,000 or so clones, with approximately 81% observed a single time. The TCR sequence derives from a woman in her seventies in good health and CMV-seropositive. The material sequenced was PBMCs. The rearrangement uses TRBV4-2 and TRBJ2-7, with D possibly matching TRBD2 (6 bases). The CDR3 DNA reads as TGTGCCAGCAGCCAAGATATTAATAGCGGATCCTACGAGCAGTACTTC. Translation gives CASSQDINSGSYEQYF.